This T cell receptor (beta chain) was captured in a study of blood T cell repertoires in COVID-19. Whole-study context: Sources were T cells, B-cell-depleted T cells, or PBMCs; the material itself was cDNA or gDNA.

The table lists this clone with a few counts. Per the original methods: Amplification with reference gene primers provided the estimates of nucleated cell counts. Generated by immunoSEQ multiplex PCR, the TCRdb table keeps only in-frame clones and is missing some. V and J calls and clone size are those listed in that table; D and trimming were worked out from the DNA. The table records 200,000 to 250,000 clones, roughly 81% of them present only once. V was trimmed by 4 bases and J by 8 bases, leaving 9 bases between them. The CDR3 runs to 11 residues. Germline V gene data show CDR1 as SQVTM and CDR2 as ANQGSEA.

The origin of this receptor is a woman between 50 and 59 years old with active or convalescent COVID-19. Material for sequencing was peripheral blood. This chain uses TRBV29-1 with TRBJ2-1; TRBD2 might be the D (5 bases). The CDR3 sequence: CSVVGMDEQFF. CDR3 in DNA: TGCAGCGTTGTCGGGATGGATGAGCAGTTCTTC.